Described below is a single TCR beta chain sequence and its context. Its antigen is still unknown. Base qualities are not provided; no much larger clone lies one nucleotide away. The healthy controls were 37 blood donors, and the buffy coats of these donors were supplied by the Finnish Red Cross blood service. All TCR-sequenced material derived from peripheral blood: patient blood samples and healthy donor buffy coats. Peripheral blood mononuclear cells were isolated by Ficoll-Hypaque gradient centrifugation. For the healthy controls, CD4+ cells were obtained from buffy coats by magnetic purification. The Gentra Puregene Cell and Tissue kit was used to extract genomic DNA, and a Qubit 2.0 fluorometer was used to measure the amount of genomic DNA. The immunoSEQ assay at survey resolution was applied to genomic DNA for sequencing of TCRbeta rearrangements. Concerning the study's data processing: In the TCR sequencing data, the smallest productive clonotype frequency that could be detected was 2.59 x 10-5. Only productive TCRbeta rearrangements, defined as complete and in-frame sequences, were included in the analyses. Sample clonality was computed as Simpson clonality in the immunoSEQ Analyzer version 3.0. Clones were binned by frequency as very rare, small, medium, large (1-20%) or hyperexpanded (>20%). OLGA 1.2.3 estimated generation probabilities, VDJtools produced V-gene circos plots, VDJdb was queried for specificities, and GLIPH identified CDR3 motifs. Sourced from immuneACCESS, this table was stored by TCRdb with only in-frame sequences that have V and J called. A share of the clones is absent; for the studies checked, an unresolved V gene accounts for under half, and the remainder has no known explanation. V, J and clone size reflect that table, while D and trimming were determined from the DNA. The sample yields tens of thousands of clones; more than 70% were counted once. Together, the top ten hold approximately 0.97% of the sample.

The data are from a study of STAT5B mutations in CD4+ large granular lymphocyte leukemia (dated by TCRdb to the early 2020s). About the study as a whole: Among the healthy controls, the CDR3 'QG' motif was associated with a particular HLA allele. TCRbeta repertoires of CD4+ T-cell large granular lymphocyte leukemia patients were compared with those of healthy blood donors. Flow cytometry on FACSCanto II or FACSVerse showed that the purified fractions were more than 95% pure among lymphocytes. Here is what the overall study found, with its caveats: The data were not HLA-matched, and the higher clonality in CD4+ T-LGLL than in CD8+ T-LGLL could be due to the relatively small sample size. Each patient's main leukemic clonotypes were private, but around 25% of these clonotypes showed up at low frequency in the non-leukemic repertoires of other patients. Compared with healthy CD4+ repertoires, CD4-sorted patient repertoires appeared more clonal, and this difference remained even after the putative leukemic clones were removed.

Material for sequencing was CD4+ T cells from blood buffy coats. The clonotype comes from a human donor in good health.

The nucleotide sequence is given as TGTGCCAGCAGCTTACCGACAGGGAAAGAGACCCAGTACTTC. Translated, this gives CASSLPTGKETQYF. The chain joins TRBV7-9 to TRBJ2-5, and TRBD1 matches 7 of the central bases. Trimmed from V: 2 bases; trimmed from J: 3 bases; junction bases lacking a gene match: 3. Via the germline V gene (reference sequence), CDR1 is SEHNR and CDR2 FQNEAQ. The CDR3 spans 14 residues, from the cysteine through the phenylalanine. Here the CDR3 DNA is all that survives: 42 bases in frame from base 1.